Detailed here is one T cell receptor (beta chain). Its specificity is unknown. The record originates from a study of shared clonotypes between healthy human individuals. Germline V CDR1 and CDR2: KGHSH, LQKENI. There are 19 residues in the CDR3. The V gene end was trimmed by 1 base and the J gene end by 0 bases; junction bases not matched to a gene: 9. TCRdb's table, derived via immunoSEQ multiplex PCR, lists solely in-frame clones and lacks some. Among 1.6 million or so clones listed, roughly 95% were seen once. Study-wide results and caveats: Generation probabilities of non-shared clonotypes were lower (relative to those shared by all four donors). Relative to memory subsets, naive subsets generally showed larger estimated richness.

Sequencing was performed on naive CD4+ T cells sorted from blood. The subset denotes: CD45RA+ positively selected. This sequence was found in a man aged 25-40 years in good health. The J gene is TRBJ1-3, the V gene TRBV18; 10 nucleotides line up with TRBD1. The CDR3 reads CASSPRGTGAPRSGNTIYF. The CDR3 bases are TGTGCCAGCTCACCACGGGGGACAGGGGCCCCACGCTCTGGAAACACCATATATTTT.